This entry describes one T cell receptor beta chain. The multiple sclerosis control group consisted of treatment-naive patients whose relapsing-remitting disease, which was either stable or active, fulfilled revised McDonald criteria. The entry originates in a study of CD8 T cells in Susac syndrome. V gave up 6 bases and J gave up 8 bases; unmatched junction bases: 17. The germline CDR1 and CDR2 sequences are MNHEY and SVGEGT. There are 16 residues in the CDR3. RNA totalling about 0.45 to 1 ug underwent reverse transcription with random hexamers. The immunoSEQ assay covered 54 Vbeta and 13 Jbeta segments for CDR3. TCRdb re-analysed the immunoSEQ multiplex PCR reads in MiXCR, keeping a single row per CDR3 protein. The repertoire holds about 430,000 distinct CDR3 sequences, more than 80% seen once, with approximately 0.12% in the top ten.

The V gene is TRBV6-2 or TRBV6-3, the J gene TRBJ1-2; 8 positions agree with TRBD1. The sample was CD8+ T cells from PBMCs. This receptor was identified in a human donor with multiple sclerosis. Written as DNA, the CDR3 is TGTGCCAGCAGCCTTACCGGGACAGGCCTCGACGGGGGCTACACCTTC. Amino acids: CASSLTGTGLDGGYTF.